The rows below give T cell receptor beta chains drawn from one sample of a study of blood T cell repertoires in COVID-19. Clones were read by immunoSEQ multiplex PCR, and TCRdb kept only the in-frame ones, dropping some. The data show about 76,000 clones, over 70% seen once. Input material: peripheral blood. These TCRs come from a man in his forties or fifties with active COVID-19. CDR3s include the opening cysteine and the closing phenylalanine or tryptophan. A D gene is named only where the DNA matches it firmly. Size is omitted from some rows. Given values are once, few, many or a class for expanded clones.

CDR3 protein: CASSLGQASGSLYNEQFF
clone size: -
D gene: TRBD2
J gene: TRBJ2-1
V gene: TRBV7-8

CDR3 protein: CASSLTGGGETQYF
clone size: -
D gene: TRBD1
J gene: TRBJ2-5
V gene: TRBV5-1

CDR3 protein: CASSLRLASTSNEKLFF
clone size: -
D gene: -
J gene: TRBJ1-4
V gene: TRBV28

CDR3 protein: CASSPRQREIDTQYF
clone size: -
D gene: TRBD2
J gene: TRBJ2-3
V gene: TRBV7-6

CDR3 protein: CASSQDLPGRAFF
clone size: -
D gene: -
J gene: TRBJ1-1
V gene: TRBV3-1/TRBV3-2

CDR3 protein: CASSSPGLYGYTF
clone size: -
D gene: -
J gene: TRBJ1-2
V gene: TRBV12-3/TRBV12-4

CDR3 protein: CASRRGGGAGEQFF
clone size: -
D gene: TRBD2
J gene: TRBJ2-1
V gene: TRBV28

CDR3 protein: CASSQSSGRDGEQYF
clone size: few
D gene: TRBD2
J gene: TRBJ2-7
V gene: TRBV7-9

CDR3 protein: CASSTRDRETDTQYF
clone size: once
D gene: TRBD1
J gene: TRBJ2-3
V gene: TRBV5-6

CDR3 protein: CASSSATGGDSPLHF
clone size: -
D gene: TRBD1
J gene: TRBJ1-6
V gene: TRBV28

CDR3 protein: CASRRTGGDYEQYF
clone size: -
D gene: TRBD1
J gene: TRBJ2-7
V gene: TRBV7-3

CDR3 protein: CASSLDRTTQETQYF
clone size: -
D gene: -
J gene: TRBJ2-5
V gene: TRBV7-9

CDR3 protein: CASSLKWGDEQYF
clone size: -
D gene: -
J gene: TRBJ2-7
V gene: TRBV7-3

CDR3 protein: CASSLAGRGQPQHF
clone size: -
D gene: -
J gene: TRBJ1-5
V gene: TRBV5-5

CDR3 protein: CASSHKSSYNSPLHF
clone size: few
D gene: -
J gene: TRBJ1-6
V gene: TRBV9

CDR3 protein: CASSLYLRGETDTQYF
clone size: -
D gene: TRBD2
J gene: TRBJ2-3
V gene: TRBV7-6

CDR3 protein: CASRLALGQTNTEAFF
clone size: -
D gene: -
J gene: TRBJ1-1
V gene: TRBV28

CDR3 protein: CASSSQANTEAFF
clone size: -
D gene: -
J gene: TRBJ1-1
V gene: TRBV12-3/TRBV12-4

CDR3 protein: CASSHTGTGQPQHF
clone size: -
D gene: -
J gene: TRBJ1-5
V gene: TRBV7-9

CDR3 protein: CASSPAGTRYYEQYF
clone size: -
D gene: TRBD2
J gene: TRBJ2-7
V gene: TRBV7-2

CDR3 protein: CASSAQGAAGGDTQYF
clone size: -
D gene: -
J gene: TRBJ2-3
V gene: TRBV9

CDR3 protein: CASSQDRAPGNTEAFF
clone size: once
D gene: TRBD1
J gene: TRBJ1-1
V gene: TRBV5-1

CDR3 protein: CASSETDRPGSPLHF
clone size: -
D gene: -
J gene: TRBJ1-6
V gene: TRBV6-1

CDR3 protein: CASSSTRTSGRNEQFF
clone size: -
D gene: TRBD2
J gene: TRBJ2-1
V gene: TRBV9

CDR3 protein: CASSSRDRSPDTQYF
clone size: -
D gene: TRBD1
J gene: TRBJ2-3
V gene: TRBV7-9

CDR3 protein: CAWSQLGTGSLEKLFF
clone size: -
D gene: TRBD1
J gene: TRBJ1-4
V gene: TRBV30

CDR3 protein: CASGGGRVGGQPQHF
clone size: few
D gene: TRBD1
J gene: TRBJ1-5
V gene: TRBV6-5

CDR3 protein: CASSHTTQMGTDTQYF
clone size: -
D gene: -
J gene: TRBJ2-3
V gene: TRBV4-3

CDR3 protein: CASIQTSGQETQYF
clone size: -
D gene: TRBD2
J gene: TRBJ2-5
V gene: TRBV6-5

CDR3 protein: CASRKQGHSPLHF
clone size: -
D gene: -
J gene: TRBJ1-6
V gene: TRBV28

CDR3 protein: CASTFSGEKLFF
clone size: -
D gene: -
J gene: TRBJ1-4
V gene: TRBV6-6

CDR3 protein: CASSPLPHGPPRGSPLHF
clone size: -
D gene: -
J gene: TRBJ1-6
V gene: TRBV28

CDR3 protein: CASSRGLSTDTQYF
clone size: -
D gene: -
J gene: TRBJ2-3
V gene: TRBV14

CDR3 protein: CASSQYGQGADEQFF
clone size: -
D gene: TRBD1
J gene: TRBJ2-1
V gene: TRBV5-1

CDR3 protein: CAWTPPSGSRGEQYF
clone size: once
D gene: TRBD2
J gene: TRBJ2-7
V gene: TRBV30